The 13 T cell receptor beta chains presented below share a single source sample, sequenced in a study of beta chain features in type 1 diabetes (dated by TCRdb to 2016 to 2018). Library creation used the immunoSEQ multiplex PCR assay. The High Capacity cDNA Reverse Transcription Kit was used to reverse transcribe all of the isolated RNA, meaning that expressed TCRB transcripts were what got sequenced. Not all clones reach the TCRdb copy of this immuneACCESS table, which keeps in-frame sequences only. Checked studies attribute under half of the gap to unresolved V genes and leave the rest unexplained. In this sample the table shows hundreds of thousands of clones, roughly 15% of which occur a single time. Jointly, the top ten make up about 0.097% of the sample. The sequencing input was naive CD4+ T cells from blood. The cell subset or site label on this specimen signifies: true naive CD4+ T cells. All receptors come from a man between 18 and 29 years old in good health.

This chain links TRBV2 with TRBJ2-1; D remains unclear. The CDR3 has 13 amino acids. The V end was cut by 1 base, the J end by 3 bases, with 4 bases between. Per the germline V gene, CDR1 is SNHLY and CDR2 is FYNNEI. CDR3 bases: TGTGCCAGCAGTGAAGGTTTCTACAATGAGCAGTTCTTC. It is translated as CASSEGFYNEQFF. Filled out from reference TRBV2 and TRBJ2-1, the complete variable domain reads EPEVTQTPSHQVTQMGQEVILRCVPISNHLYFYWYRQILGQKVEFLVSFYNNEISEKSEIFDDQFSVERPDGSNFTLKIRSTKLEDSAMYFCASSEGFYNEQFFGPGTRLTVL.

The chain carries TRBV6-6 and TRBJ1-2; TRBD1 might be the D (5 bases). The ends were cut back, 5 bases at V and 7 bases at J, with 8 bases in the middle. Per the germline V gene, CDR1 is MNHNY and CDR2 is SVGAGI (reference sequence). The CDR3 loop spans 11 amino acids. The CDR3, as DNA: TGTGCCAGCAGTCCAGGGAGTGGCTACACCTTC. This codes for CASSPGSGYTF.

This clone was observed a handful of times. The chain carries TRBV9 and TRBJ1-2; 7 bases are shared with TRBD1. The trim removed 4 bases at V and 6 bases at J, leaving 18 bases unmatched. There are 17 residues in the CDR3. The V gene's germline CDR1 is SGDLS and CDR2 YYNGEE. CDR3 residues: CASSLHPGGTDFNGYTF. The CDR3 DNA is TGTGCCAGCAGCCTACATCCAGGGGGGACGGATTTTAATGGCTACACCTTC.

This clone has more than one count but fewer than ten. V usage is TRBV7-3 and J usage is TRBJ2-3; TRBD1 is a possible D gene (6 bases). The V end lost 4 bases, the J end lost 4 bases, and 18 bases lay between the germline ends. The CDR3 has 16 amino acids. Per germline, CDR1 SGHTA and CDR2 FQGTGA. CDR3 bases: TGTGCCAGCAGCTCCGCCAGGGGTGGCTTACCAGATACGCAGTATTTT. As protein: CASSSARGGLPDTQYF.

V gene TRBV7-9 combines with J gene TRBJ1-1; 7 bases agree with TRBD1. The CDR3 contains 13 residues. Germline V gives CDR1 SEHNR, CDR2 FQNEAQ (reference sequence). With 5 bases clipped from V and 7 bases from J, the junction kept 7 bases outside the gene matches. CDR3 loop: CASSTGTVSEAFF. The CDR3 DNA follows: TGTGCCAGCAGCACAGGGACAGTCAGTGAAGCTTTCTTT.

The chain links TRBV7-9 to TRBJ1-6; the D is unclear. The V gene's germline CDR1 is SEHNR and CDR2 FQNEAQ (reference sequence). The CDR3 covers 15 residues. Between the trimmed V and J ends, which lost 5 bases and 0 bases, there was a span of 8 bases. The CDR3 loop reads CASSPVSSYNSPLHF. The CDR3 DNA reads TGTGCCAGCAGCCCCGTAAGCTCCTATAATTCACCCCTCCACTTT.

This clone was counted only a few times. The sample carries other DNA sequences with the same CDR3. V and J are TRBV4-3 and TRBJ1-1; tentative D call: TRBD1 (5 bases). The germline gives CDR1 LGHNA, CDR2 YSLEER. Trimming stripped 1 base from V and 1 base from J, with 10 bases between. CDR3 size: 15 residues. CDR3 in DNA: TGCGCCAGCAGCCAAGCGGGGACGGGGAACACTGAAGCTTTCTTT. Residues: CASSQAGTGNTEAFF.

The chain combines TRBV30 with TRBJ2-5; 10 nucleotides align to TRBD2. Trimming at V came to 0 bases and at J to 2 bases, leaving 3 bases not matched to a gene. The CDR3 is 15 amino acids. Per germline, CDR1 GTSNPN and CDR2 SVGIG (reference sequence). The CDR3 spells CAWSVGTSVQETQYF. The CDR3 DNA is TGTGCCTGGAGTGTAGGGACTAGCGTTCAAGAGACCCAGTACTTC.

This clone turned up a few times. At the DNA level, this CDR3 is encoded by other sequences in the same sample as well. The V gene is TRBV7-2, the J gene TRBJ2-5; D is unresolved. The ends were cut back, 4 bases at V and 4 bases at J, with 4 bases in the middle. The CDR3 covers 11 residues. Germline V gives CDR1 SGHTA, CDR2 FQGNSA. Here the CDR3 reads CASSSGETQYF. For the CDR3, the DNA is TGTGCCAGCAGCTCAGGAGAGACCCAGTACTTC.

A remark on this clone: Other nucleotide sequences in the sample specify the same CDR3. The chain recombines TRBV7-3 with TRBJ1-2; 7 bases are a match to TRBD1. CDR3 length: 14 amino acids. V was pared by 0 bases and J by 3 bases, with 1 base of the junction left unmatched. Germline V gives CDR1 SGHTA, CDR2 FQGTGA. The CDR3 nucleotides are TGTGCCAGCAGCTTAACAGGGGGCGACTATGGCTACACCTTC. Translation: CASSLTGGDYGYTF. Based on the CDR3 plus reference TRBV7-3 and TRBJ1-2, the full variable domain is GAGVSQTPSNKVTEKGKYVELRCDPISGHTALYWYRQSLGQGPEFLIYFQGTGAADDSGLPNDRFFAVRPEGSVSTLKIQRTERGDSAVYLCASSLTGGDYGYTFGSGTRLTVV.

V gene TRBV28 combines with J gene TRBJ2-5; D gene unclear. CDR3 length: 13 amino acids. Trimming removed 3 bases at V and 2 bases at J, with 7 bases between. CDR1 is MDHEN, CDR2 SYDVKM, per germline. The CDR3 nucleotides read TGTGCCAGCAGTTTTGGGCGGCAAGAGACCCAGTACTTC. It encodes CASSFGRQETQYF.

The chain recombines TRBV5-1 with TRBJ1-6, with TRBD1 matching over 7 bases. Germline trimming cut 2 bases from V and 7 bases from J; bases unmatched to any gene: 3. This CDR3 is 14 amino acids long. In germline, CDR1 is SGHRS, CDR2 YFSETQ. The CDR3: CASSLEGANSPLHF. The CDR3 DNA is TGCGCCAGCAGCTTAGAGGGGGCAAATTCACCCCTCCACTTT.

J is TRBJ1-1 and V is TRBV7-3, with D uncertain. The ends were cut back, 2 bases at V and 4 bases at J, with 11 bases in the middle. The CDR3 totals 14 residues. Germline V gene sequence: CDR1 SGHTA, CDR2 FQGTGA. The CDR3 loop is CASSLQGLGTEAFF. The CDR3, as DNA: TGTGCCAGCAGCTTACAAGGGTTGGGCACTGAAGCTTTCTTT.